This is a list of T cell receptor beta chains from one sample in a study of blood T cell repertoires in COVID-19. Clones were sequenced by immunoSEQ multiplex PCR, and TCRdb holds only the in-frame ones, with some missing. The sample comprises 160,000 or so clones, 80% of which are singletons, and 6.5% to 7% rests with the top ten. The sample consisted of peripheral blood. Every receptor here comes from a man aged 70-80 years with active or convalescent COVID-19. CDR3s include the opening cysteine and the closing phenylalanine or tryptophan. A D gene is named only where the DNA matches it firmly. Part of the rows lack a size; the others show once, few, many or a class for expanded clones.

d_call: .
clone_size: .
cdr3_length: 13
v_call: TRBV3-1/TRBV3-2
j_call: TRBJ2-2
cdr3_aa: CASRDRFTGELFF
cdr3_nt: TGTGCCAGCAGGGACAGATTCACCGGGGAGCTGTTTTTT

d_call: .
clone_size: .
cdr3_length: 13
v_call: TRBV20-1
j_call: TRBJ1-1
cdr3_aa: CSASRTANTEAFF
cdr3_nt: TGCAGTGCTAGTCGGACAGCGAACACTGAAGCTTTCTTT

d_call: .
clone_size: medium-sized
cdr3_length: 15
v_call: TRBV7-6
j_call: TRBJ1-5
cdr3_aa: CASSLESGSNQPQHF
cdr3_nt: TGTGCCAGCAGCTTAGAGTCAGGGAGCAATCAGCCCCAGCATTTT

d_call: TRBD1
clone_size: .
cdr3_length: 14
v_call: TRBV13
j_call: TRBJ1-1
cdr3_aa: CASSLQGGKTEAFF
cdr3_nt: TGTGCCAGCAGCCTTCAGGGGGGAAAAACTGAAGCTTTCTTT

d_call: TRBD2
clone_size: .
cdr3_length: 16
v_call: TRBV7-2
j_call: TRBJ2-1
cdr3_aa: CASSFTLAGVYNEQFF
cdr3_nt: TGTGCCAGCAGCTTTACTCTGGCGGGAGTTTACAATGAGCAGTTCTTC

d_call: TRBD1
clone_size: .
cdr3_length: 15
v_call: TRBV7-9
j_call: TRBJ1-4
cdr3_aa: CASSLRQGTNEKLFF
cdr3_nt: TGTGCCAGCAGCTTACGACAGGGAACTAATGAAAAACTGTTTTTT

d_call: TRBD2
clone_size: .
cdr3_length: 15
v_call: TRBV9
j_call: TRBJ2-7
cdr3_aa: CASSVEPSGVYEQYF
cdr3_nt: TGTGCCAGCAGCGTAGAACCTAGCGGGGTCTACGAGCAGTACTTC

d_call: TRBD1
clone_size: .
cdr3_length: 15
v_call: TRBV5-4
j_call: TRBJ2-7
cdr3_aa: CASSTGQEFLYEQYF
cdr3_nt: TGTGCCAGCAGCACGGGACAGGAGTTTCTCTACGAGCAGTACTTC

d_call: .
clone_size: .
cdr3_length: 15
v_call: TRBV7-3
j_call: TRBJ2-3
cdr3_aa: CASSPNSHSTDTQYF
cdr3_nt: TGTGCCAGCAGCCCCAACTCCCATAGCACAGATACGCAGTATTTT

d_call: .
clone_size: .
cdr3_length: 15
v_call: TRBV18
j_call: TRBJ1-1
cdr3_aa: CASSPSAYMNTEAFF
cdr3_nt: TGTGCCAGCTCACCAAGCGCGTACATGAACACTGAAGCTTTCTTT

d_call: TRBD1
clone_size: .
cdr3_length: 14
v_call: TRBV7-8
j_call: TRBJ1-5
cdr3_aa: CASSETGIGQPQHF
cdr3_nt: TGTGCCAGCAGCGAGACAGGGATTGGGCAGCCCCAGCATTTT

d_call: .
clone_size: .
cdr3_length: 13
v_call: TRBV7-8
j_call: TRBJ2-7
cdr3_aa: CASSLDPLVRQYF
cdr3_nt: TGTGCCAGCAGCTTAGATCCACTAGTGCGACAGTACTTC

d_call: TRBD1
clone_size: .
cdr3_length: 15
v_call: TRBV5-6
j_call: TRBJ2-3
cdr3_aa: CASSLWGQGSDTQYF
cdr3_nt: TGTGCCAGCAGCTTATGGGGACAGGGGTCAGATACGCAGTATTTT

d_call: TRBD1
clone_size: .
cdr3_length: 16
v_call: TRBV5-4
j_call: TRBJ1-2
cdr3_aa: CASQDSRDRTRDGYTF
cdr3_nt: TGTGCCAGCCAAGACTCCCGGGACAGGACTCGGGATGGCTACACCTTC

d_call: TRBD1
clone_size: .
cdr3_length: 15
v_call: TRBV2
j_call: TRBJ1-2
cdr3_aa: CASSEGDRDYYGYTF
cdr3_nt: TGTGCCAGCAGTGAAGGGGACAGGGACTACTATGGCTACACCTTC

d_call: TRBD1
clone_size: .
cdr3_length: 16
v_call: TRBV10-1
j_call: TRBJ1-1
cdr3_aa: CASSESKDRLSRLAFF
cdr3_nt: TGCGCCAGCAGTGAGTCGAAGGACAGGTTATCCCGGTTGGCTTTCTTT

d_call: .
clone_size: many
cdr3_length: 15
v_call: TRBV5-3
j_call: TRBJ1-1
cdr3_aa: CARSLAWGVNTEAFF
cdr3_nt: TGTGCCAGAAGCTTGGCTTGGGGAGTGAACACTGAAGCTTTCTTT

d_call: .
clone_size: .
cdr3_length: 13
v_call: TRBV30
j_call: TRBJ1-3
cdr3_aa: CACGRDSGNTIYF
cdr3_nt: TGTGCCTGTGGCAGGGACTCTGGAAACACCATATATTTT

d_call: .
clone_size: .
cdr3_length: 16
v_call: TRBV4-3
j_call: TRBJ1-2
cdr3_aa: CASSQDNRLPYYGYTF
cdr3_nt: TGCGCCAGCAGCCAAGATAATCGTCTCCCCTACTATGGCTACACCTTC

d_call: .
clone_size: .
cdr3_length: 15
v_call: TRBV28
j_call: TRBJ2-7
cdr3_aa: CASSSLSGPEDEQYF
cdr3_nt: TGTGCCAGCAGTTCCTTGAGCGGGCCTGAAGACGAGCAGTACTTC

d_call: .
clone_size: .
cdr3_length: 15
v_call: TRBV5-1
j_call: TRBJ2-3
cdr3_aa: CASSLTNPSTDTQYF
cdr3_nt: TGCGCCAGCAGCTTGACTAATCCTAGCACAGATACGCAGTATTTT

d_call: .
clone_size: few
cdr3_length: 13
v_call: TRBV6-2/TRBV6-3
j_call: TRBJ1-1
cdr3_aa: CASSTTGFSEAFF
cdr3_nt: TGTGCCAGCAGTACTACAGGGTTTTCTGAAGCTTTCTTT

d_call: TRBD1
clone_size: .
cdr3_length: 14
v_call: TRBV11-3
j_call: TRBJ2-1
cdr3_aa: CASSLVGQGNEQFF
cdr3_nt: TGTGCCAGCAGCTTAGTAGGACAGGGGAATGAGCAGTTCTTC

d_call: .
clone_size: .
cdr3_length: 16
v_call: TRBV2
j_call: TRBJ2-4
cdr3_aa: CASTPSGHLAKNIQYF
cdr3_nt: TGTGCCAGCACCCCGTCGGGACACTTAGCCAAAAACATTCAGTACTTC

d_call: .
clone_size: few
cdr3_length: 17
v_call: TRBV4-2
j_call: TRBJ1-6
cdr3_aa: CASSQDWSGGVDSPLHF
cdr3_nt: TGTGCCAGCAGCCAAGATTGGTCCGGGGGGGTTGATTCACCCCTCCACTTT

d_call: TRBD2
clone_size: .
cdr3_length: 17
v_call: TRBV9
j_call: TRBJ2-2
cdr3_aa: CASSVDGGSVNTGELFF
cdr3_nt: TGTGCCAGCAGCGTAGACGGGGGGTCTGTGAACACCGGGGAGCTGTTTTTT

d_call: .
clone_size: .
cdr3_length: 14
v_call: TRBV7-9
j_call: TRBJ1-5
cdr3_aa: CASSSVQGNQPQHF
cdr3_nt: TGTGCCAGCAGCTCAGTTCAGGGAAATCAGCCCCAGCATTTT

d_call: TRBD1
clone_size: .
cdr3_length: 12
v_call: TRBV7-9
j_call: TRBJ1-1
cdr3_aa: CASSPGQSEAFF
cdr3_nt: TGTGCCAGCAGCCCGGGACAGTCTGAAGCTTTCTTT

d_call: .
clone_size: .
cdr3_length: 15
v_call: TRBV6-6
j_call: TRBJ1-1
cdr3_aa: CASSYEGTMNTEAFF
cdr3_nt: TGTGCCAGCAGTTACGAGGGCACAATGAACACTGAAGCTTTCTTT

d_call: .
clone_size: .
cdr3_length: 13
v_call: TRBV5-1
j_call: TRBJ1-1
cdr3_aa: CASSLRWDYEAFF
cdr3_nt: TGCGCCAGCAGTTTGCGATGGGACTATGAAGCTTTCTTT

d_call: TRBD2
clone_size: .
cdr3_length: 16
v_call: TRBV5-4
j_call: TRBJ2-5
cdr3_aa: CATTTGTSGIRETQYF
cdr3_nt: TGTGCCACCACTACCGGGACTAGCGGGATCAGGGAGACCCAGTACTTC

d_call: .
clone_size: .
cdr3_length: 16
v_call: TRBV4-3
j_call: TRBJ1-1
cdr3_aa: CASSHTGVSGYTEAFF
cdr3_nt: TGCGCCAGCAGCCATACGGGAGTCTCGGGGTACACTGAAGCTTTCTTT

d_call: TRBD2
clone_size: few
cdr3_length: 17
v_call: TRBV4-1
j_call: TRBJ2-2
cdr3_aa: CASSQASRASGSGELFF
cdr3_nt: TGCGCCAGCAGCCAAGCATCACGAGCTAGCGGGTCCGGGGAGCTGTTTTTT

d_call: .
clone_size: .
cdr3_length: 14
v_call: TRBV19
j_call: TRBJ1-1
cdr3_aa: CASSIPGMNTEAFF
cdr3_nt: TGTGCCAGTAGTATCCCGGGGATGAACACTGAAGCTTTCTTT

d_call: .
clone_size: .
cdr3_length: 16
v_call: TRBV5-1
j_call: TRBJ2-5
cdr3_aa: CASSLGLRLDQETQYF
cdr3_nt: TGCGCCAGCAGCTTGGGCCTACGTTTAGACCAAGAGACCCAGTACTTC

d_call: TRBD1
clone_size: .
cdr3_length: 15
v_call: TRBV30
j_call: TRBJ2-1
cdr3_aa: CAWGKQGGTYNEQFF
cdr3_nt: TGTGCCTGGGGCAAACAGGGGGGAACCTACAATGAGCAGTTCTTC

d_call: TRBD1
clone_size: .
cdr3_length: 15
v_call: TRBV11-3
j_call: TRBJ1-1
cdr3_aa: CASSKSGTGFYEAFF
cdr3_nt: TGTGCCAGCAGCAAATCCGGGACAGGGTTTTATGAAGCTTTCTTT

d_call: TRBD2
clone_size: .
cdr3_length: 16
v_call: TRBV9
j_call: TRBJ2-5
cdr3_aa: CASSTGGGMPQETQYF
cdr3_nt: TGTGCCAGCAGCACGGGAGGGGGAATGCCACAAGAGACCCAGTACTTC

d_call: .
clone_size: .
cdr3_length: 18
v_call: TRBV4-1
j_call: TRBJ1-2
cdr3_aa: CASSQDQVISGGGYGYTF
cdr3_nt: TGCGCCAGCAGCCAAGATCAAGTAATTTCGGGGGGCGGCTATGGCTACACCTTC

d_call: .
clone_size: .
cdr3_length: 16
v_call: TRBV9
j_call: TRBJ2-3
cdr3_aa: CASSVSGILRADTQYF
cdr3_nt: TGTGCCAGCAGCGTGAGTGGCATTCTCAGGGCAGATACGCAGTATTTT

d_call: .
clone_size: .
cdr3_length: 12
v_call: TRBV3-1/TRBV3-2
j_call: TRBJ2-3
cdr3_aa: CASSHLTDTQYF
cdr3_nt: TGTGCCAGCAGCCACCTTACAGATACGCAGTATTTT

d_call: .
clone_size: .
cdr3_length: 14
v_call: TRBV9
j_call: TRBJ2-5
cdr3_aa: CASSAPGYQETQYF
cdr3_nt: TGTGCCAGCAGCGCACCAGGGTACCAAGAGACCCAGTACTTC